A selection of T cell receptor beta chains follows, all from one sample in a study of beta chain features in type 1 diabetes. Some clones are missing from TCRdb's copy, which holds only in-frame ones; the method was immunoSEQ multiplex PCR. This table holds 600,000 or so clones, around 12% found once. The sample taken for sequencing was naive CD4+ T cells from blood. All receptors come from a man aged 30-40 years with type 1 diabetes. Both conserved end residues are part of each CDR3.

>TRBV7-8
CASSSYTGELFF
>TRBV5-1
CASSLSGEEQYF
>TRBV10-3
CAISGPGTGAYEQYF
>TRBV28
CASSFAPGQIYEQYF
>TRBV11-2
CASRGTNPVGEQFF
>TRBV5-4
CASSLGDSGANVLTF
>TRBV11-3
CASSLLEIGHTQYF
>TRBV18
CASSPPWQGAPGEQFF
>TRBV29-1
CSVEGGGGTDTQYF
>TRBV10-3
CAISAGGDYEQYF
>TRBV28
CATSTEETQYF
>TRBV4-3
CASSQDLGGPNGYTF
>TRBV29-1
CSVAGTGGDEKLFF
>TRBV15
CATSREDQNTDTQYF
>TRBV13
CASTPPIGGSTGELFF
>TRBV11-2
CASSTGEGSYNEQFF